A single sample is the source of the 15 T cell receptor beta chains below, sequenced in a study of cytomegalovirus exposure and HLA in healthy donors. The PCR employed 60 Vbeta primers together with 13 Jbeta primers. Profiled with immunoSEQ multiplex PCR; TCRdb holds only in-frame clones, not every one. The sample consists of approximately 200,000 clones, roughly 81% of them appearing once. The sample comprised PBMCs. All receptors derive from a woman in her twenties or thirties in good health and CMV-seropositive.

V and J are TRBV6-4 and TRBJ2-1, with 9 bases matching TRBD2. This CDR3 comprises 16 residues. From germline, CDR1 is MRHNA and CDR2 SNTAGT. Losses at the gene ends were 2 bases for V and 8 bases for J; bases not matched to a gene: 10. The CDR3 region has the DNA TGTGCCAGCAGTGACGGGCGGGAGGGCCGACCGGATGAGCAGTTCTTC. It translates to CASSDGREGRPDEQFF.

The chain has TRBV5-4 and TRBJ2-2; maybe TRBD1 (6 bases). The V end was cut by 3 bases, the J end by 8 bases, with 14 bases between. Germline CDR1 reads SGHNT; CDR2 reads YYREEE (reference sequence). This CDR3 spans 14 amino acids. CDR3 in DNA: TGTGCCAGCAGCTGGGCGACAGGACAGGGGGAGCTGTTTTTT. It yields the protein CASSWATGQGELFF. Together with reference TRBV5-4 and TRBJ2-2, the CDR3 gives the full variable domain: ETGVTQSPTHLIKTRGQQVTLRCSSQSGHNTVSWYQQALGQGPQFIFQYYREEENGRGNFPPRFSGLQFPNYSSELNVNALELDDSALYLCASSWATGQGELFFGEGSRLTVL.

This chain connects TRBV4-1 to TRBJ1-4; 7 bases match TRBD1. The CDR3 consists of 14 residues. Germline CDR1 MGHRA, CDR2 YSYEKL. The J segment lost 8 bases and the V segment lost 4 bases, leaving 7 bases of the junction unmatched. The CDR3 loop is CASSRDRVREKLFF. Here the CDR3 DNA reads TGCGCCAGCAGCCGAGACAGGGTTCGGGAAAAACTGTTTTTT.

This clone was counted between two and nine times. The rearrangement joins TRBV5-6 to TRBJ2-3, with D unresolved. Trimming removed 1 base from V and 0 bases from J, with 3 bases in between. Germline V gene lookup returns CDR1 SGHDT and CDR2 YYEEEE. This CDR3 is 13 amino acids long. CDR3 residues: CASSLSSTDTQYF. CDR3 in DNA: TGTGCCAGCAGCTTGTCTAGCACAGATACGCAGTATTTT.

The rearrangement links TRBV5-6 to TRBJ2-2, with no clear D. Germline V CDR1 and CDR2: SGHDT, YYEEEE. This CDR3 comprises 14 residues. V lost 3 bases, J lost 5 bases, and 11 bases lay in between. Here the CDR3 DNA reads TGTGCCAGCAGCTCAAATTGGCGGACCGGGGAGCTGTTTTTT. Protein product: CASSSNWRTGELFF.

This sequence joins TRBV27 and TRBJ2-1, with D maybe TRBD2 (6 bases). The germline CDR1 and CDR2 sequences are MNHEY and SMNVEV (reference sequence). With 3 bases removed from V and 0 bases from J, the gap between germline ends came to 15 bases. The CDR3 covers 17 residues. This chain's CDR3 is CASSLGLRRASYNEQFF. In DNA form, the CDR3 reads TGTGCCAGCAGTTTGGGCCTCAGGAGGGCCTCCTACAATGAGCAGTTCTTC.

The V and J genes are TRBV19 and TRBJ2-2, with D unresolved. Trimming removed 2 bases at V and 6 bases at J, with 7 bases between. The CDR3 is 13 residues long. Looked up from germline, CDR1 is LNHDA and CDR2 is SQIVND (reference sequence). The CDR3, as DNA: TGTGCCAGTAGTATAAGTGTAGCCGGGGAGCTGTTTTTT. Its translation is CASSISVAGELFF.

This clone was picked up one time. The gene calls are TRBV18 and TRBJ2-7, with 10 bases fitting TRBD1. Per the germline V gene, CDR1 is KGHSH and CDR2 is LQKENI. The J segment lost 2 bases and the V segment lost 5 bases, leaving 3 bases of the junction unmatched. The CDR3 consists of 14 residues. The CDR3 nucleotides are TGTGCCAGCTCAGCGGACAGGGGGGCCTACGAGCAGTACTTC. It encodes CASSADRGAYEQYF.

The chain recombines TRBV12-5 with TRBJ2-1; 8 bases match TRBD2. The germline V gene encodes CDR1 LGHNT and CDR2 FRNRAP. The CDR3 loop spans 15 amino acids. V dropped 5 bases and J dropped 7; count of bases not matched to a gene: 10. CDR3 loop: CASGGEREIVNEQFF. CDR3 bases: TGTGCTAGTGGTGGAGAGCGGGAGATTGTAAATGAGCAGTTCTTC.

The genes are TRBV5-1 and TRBJ1-2; D gene ambiguous. CDR3 length: 12 amino acids. V gave up 0 bases and J gave up 7 bases, with 7 bases separating them. CDR1 is SGHRS, CDR2 YFSETQ, per germline. The CDR3 bases are TGCGCCAGCAGCTTGGTCGGGTTTGGCTACACCTTC. This gives the protein CASSLVGFGYTF.

With respect to this clone: Its ends do not fully match the called genes, so a read error is possible. The chain joins TRBV7-9 to TRBJ2-1, with 14 nucleotides matching TRBD2. Germline V gene sequence: CDR1 SEHNR, CDR2 FQNEAQ (reference sequence). The CDR3 sequence is 15 residues long. CDR3 region: CSSSFGTSGSNEQFF. The CDR3 nucleotides read TGTTCCAGCAGCTTCGGGACTAGCGGGAGCAATGAGCAGTTCTTC.

V is TRBV6-1 and J is TRBJ1-2; 11 bases align to TRBD1. J was trimmed by 0 bases and V by 6 bases; bases with no gene match: 3. CDR1 is MNHNS and CDR2 is SASEGT in the germline V gene. The CDR3 consists of 15 residues. The CDR3 DNA sequence: TGTGCCAGCAGACCGGGACAGGGGGCTAACTATGGCTACACCTTC. As protein: CASRPGQGANYGYTF.

This chain links TRBV7-9 with TRBJ2-7, with a possible D match to TRBD1 (6 bases). Germline V gene sequence: CDR1 SEHNR, CDR2 FQNEAQ (reference sequence). The CDR3 consists of 16 residues. V lost 4 bases and J 3 bases, leaving 19 bases between the germline ends. CDR3 bases: TGTGCCAGCAGCTCCTTCACAGGGTTAGGCTTCTACGAGCAGTACTTC. It codes for CASSSFTGLGFYEQYF. The whole variable domain, filled in from reference TRBV7-9 and TRBJ2-7, reads DTGVSQNPRHKITKRGQNVTFRCDPISEHNRLYWYRQTLGQGPEFLTYFQNEAQLEKSRLLSDRFSAERPKGSFSTLEIQRTEQGDSAMYLCASSSFTGLGFYEQYFGPGTRLTVT.

This clone was seen a handful of times. The chain combines TRBV5-4 with TRBJ1-1; 8 bases are a match to TRBD1. The ends lost 4 bases at V and 1 base at J; junction bases unmatched: 6. The CDR3 covers 15 residues. Germline CDR1 is SGHNT and CDR2 is YYREEE (reference sequence). The chain's CDR3 is CASSRQGSANTEAFF. The DNA of the CDR3 is TGTGCCAGCAGCAGACAGGGGAGTGCGAACACTGAAGCTTTCTTT.

V and J are TRBV27 and TRBJ2-7; 8 bases match TRBD1. Germline-derived CDR1 and CDR2 are MNHEY and SMNVEV (reference sequence). J was trimmed by 3 bases and V by 7 bases; bases with no gene match: 5. The CDR3 spans 13 residues. CDR3: CASKQGGDYEQYF. The DNA of the CDR3 is TGTGCCAGCAAACAGGGGGGAGACTACGAGCAGTACTTC.